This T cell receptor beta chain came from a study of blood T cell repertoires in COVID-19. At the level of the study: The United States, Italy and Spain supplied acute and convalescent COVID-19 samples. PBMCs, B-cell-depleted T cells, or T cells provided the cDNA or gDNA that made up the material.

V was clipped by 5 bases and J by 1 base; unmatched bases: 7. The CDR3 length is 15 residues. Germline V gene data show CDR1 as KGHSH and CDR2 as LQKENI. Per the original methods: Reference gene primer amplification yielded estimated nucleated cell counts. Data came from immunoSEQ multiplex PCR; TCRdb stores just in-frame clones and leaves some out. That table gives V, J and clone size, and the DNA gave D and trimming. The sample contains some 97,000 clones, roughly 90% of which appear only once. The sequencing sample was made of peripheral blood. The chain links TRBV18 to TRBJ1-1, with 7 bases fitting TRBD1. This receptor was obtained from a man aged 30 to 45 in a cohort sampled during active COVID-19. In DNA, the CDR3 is TGTGCCAGCTCAACACGACAGGGAGAGAACACTGAAGCTTTCTTT. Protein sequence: CASSTRQGENTEAFF.